These T cell receptor beta chains were read from a single sample in a study of regulatory T cells in long-lasting Graves disease. From the multiplex PCR reads, TCRdb called clonotypes with MiXCR, one entry per CDR3 protein. The profile shows roughly 490,000 distinct CDR3 sequences, 22% of them singletons. Sample: peripheral blood mononuclear cells (PBMCs), taken when the disease was refractory, from a patient treated with antithyroid drugs. These receptors were taken from a female donor with Graves disease. Both conserved end residues are part of each CDR3. Fields, in order: V gene, J gene, clone size, D gene, CDR3 protein, CDR3 DNA. The D gene is left open where the match is weak. A row's size may be missing; if present it is once, few, many or a size class.

TRBV6-5,TRBJ1-6,many,-,CASSYSPGQINSPLHF,TGTGCCAGCAGTTACTCCCCTGGACAGATCAATTCACCCCTCCACTTT
TRBV30,TRBJ2-7,-,-,CAWSNRAPYEQYF,TGTGCCTGGAGTAACAGGGCGCCCTACGAGCAGTACTTC
TRBV28,TRBJ1-1,many,TRBD1,CASISPDRGYKAFF,TGTGCCAGCATCTCGCCGGACAGGGGTTATAAGGCTTTCTTT
TRBV9,TRBJ2-7,-,-,CASSSEPGPGEQYF,TGTGCCAGCAGCAGTGAACCGGGACCGGGGGAGCAGTACTTC
TRBV30,TRBJ2-7,few,-,CAWAVGWDEQYF,TGTGCCTGGGCCGTTGGTTGGGATGAGCAGTACTTC
TRBV12-5,TRBJ1-6,-,TRBD1,CASGLVLDRGSSPLHF,TGTGCTAGTGGTTTGGTACTAGACAGGGGGAGTTCACCCCTCCACTTT
TRBV7-2,TRBJ1-5,few,-,CASSLGPERPQHF,TGTGCCAGCAGCTTAGGTCCGGAGAGGCCCCAGCATTTT
TRBV20-1,TRBJ1-4,many,-,CSARDPGKADEKLFF,TGCAGTGCTAGAGATCCCGGGAAAGCGGATGAAAAACTGTTTTTT
TRBV30,TRBJ1-4,many,-,CAWSVRSATNEKLFF,TGTGCCTGGAGTGTACGGTCGGCAACTAATGAAAAACTGTTTTTT
TRBV6-1,TRBJ2-2,few,-,CASRLYSGYGELFF,TGTGCCAGCAGACTCTACTCAGGGTACGGGGAGCTGTTTTTT
TRBV20-1,TRBJ2-7,-,-,CSASAGPFGADYEQYF,TGCAGTGCTAGTGCGGGCCCTTTCGGCGCAGACTACGAGCAGTACTTC
TRBV27,TRBJ1-6,many,TRBD1,CASSFLQSGGRSPLHF,TGTGCCAGCAGTTTCTTGCAATCAGGGGGGAGATCACCCCTCCACTTT
TRBV28,TRBJ1-2,many,-,CASSLAGVDYGYTF,TGTGCCAGCAGTTTGGCGGGAGTCGACTATGGCTACACCTTC
TRBV7-2,TRBJ2-2,few,-,CASSALGENTGELFF,TGTGCCAGCAGCGCCCTCGGCGAGAACACCGGGGAGCTGTTTTTT
TRBV7-2,TRBJ1-6,few,-,CASSLGAVFYNSPLHF,TGTGCCAGCAGCTTAGGAGCCGTCTTTTATAATTCACCCCTCCACTTT
TRBV30,TRBJ1-1,many,-,CAWENRFRAKGTEAFF,TGTGCCTGGGAGAACCGGTTCAGGGCGAAGGGCACTGAAGCTTTCTTT
TRBV7-2,TRBJ2-2,-,-,CASSLVWGAGTGELFF,TGTGCCAGCAGTCTAGTATGGGGAGCTGGCACCGGGGAGCTGTTTTTT
TRBV2,TRBJ1-1,many,-,CASTLDFNAEAFF,TGTGCCAGCACCCTGGACTTCAACGCTGAAGCTTTCTTT
TRBV30,TRBJ1-1,few,-,CAWSDTSGQAFF,TGTGCCTGGAGTGACACATCAGGCCAAGCTTTCTTT
TRBV28,TRBJ1-1,many,-,CASSFLGRTEAFF,TGTGCCAGCAGTTTTTTGGGTCGGACTGAAGCTTTCTTT
TRBV28,TRBJ2-3,few,-,CASRISGPTDTQYF,TGTGCCAGCAGGATTAGCGGACCCACAGATACGCAGTATTTT
TRBV2,TRBJ1-4,-,-,CASSEWATNEKLFF,TGTGCCAGCAGTGAGTGGGCCACAAATGAAAAACTGTTTTTT
TRBV12-3/TRBV12-4,TRBJ2-7,few,-,CASSFPRGDYEQYF,TGTGCCAGCAGTTTTCCGCGGGGCGACTACGAGCAGTACTTC
TRBV12-3/TRBV12-4,TRBJ2-3,few,-,CASSSLSADTQYF,TGTGCCAGCAGTTCCTTGAGCGCAGATACGCAGTATTTT
TRBV6-1,TRBJ2-7,-,-,CASSRVGADEQYF,TGTGCCAGCTCTCGGGTAGGAGCGGACGAGCAGTACTTC
TRBV10-3,TRBJ1-2,few,-,CAISAVGNYGYTF,TGTGCCATCAGTGCTGTCGGAAACTATGGCTACACCTTC
TRBV6-2/TRBV6-3,TRBJ2-7,-,-,CASSYSPIYPLYEQYF,TGTGCCAGCAGTTACTCCCCCATCTACCCACTCTACGAGCAGTACTTC
TRBV29-1,TRBJ1-2,many,TRBD1,CSVATGLNYGYTF,TGCAGCGTAGCGACAGGGCTGAACTATGGCTACACCTTC
TRBV29-1,TRBJ1-4,many,-,CSVEGFGETNEKLFF,TGCAGCGTTGAGGGTTTCGGGGAAACTAATGAAAAACTGTTTTTT
TRBV12-3/TRBV12-4,TRBJ1-5,-,TRBD1,CASSPPGAGGFYSNQPQHF,TGTGCCAGCAGTCCCCCCGGGGCAGGGGGCTTTTATAGCAATCAGCCCCAGCATTTT
TRBV27,TRBJ1-1,many,-,CASSKQVGPGSNTEAFF,TGTGCCAGCAGTAAGCAGGTAGGACCGGGCTCGAACACTGAAGCTTTCTTT
TRBV28,TRBJ1-2,many,-,CASSLTSGYTF,TGTGCCAGCAGTCTGACTTCCGGCTACACCTTC
TRBV6-1,TRBJ2-5,-,-,CASRGGKETQYF,TGTGCCAGCAGAGGAGGGAAAGAGACCCAGTACTTC
TRBV3-1,TRBJ2-7,few,-,CASSQDSTVPEQYF,TGTGCCAGCAGCCAAGATTCGACAGTTCCCGAGCAGTACTTC
TRBV2,TRBJ1-1,many,-,CASSEALTGGAEAFF,TGTGCCAGCAGTGAAGCGCTTACGGGGGGTGCTGAAGCTTTCTTT
TRBV6-1,TRBJ1-1,-,TRBD1,CASSERDRGWAFF,TGTGCCAGCAGTGAGAGGGACAGGGGCTGGGCTTTCTTT
TRBV5-5,TRBJ2-7,few,-,CASSSQTGRPTYEQYF,TGTGCCAGCAGCTCCCAAACAGGGAGGCCTACCTACGAGCAGTACTTC
TRBV20-1,TRBJ1-2,-,-,CSAAGTGYTF,TGCAGTGCCGCTGGGACTGGCTACACCTTC
TRBV5-4,TRBJ1-1,-,-,CASSLDLSNTEAFF,TGTGCCAGCAGCTTGGATCTGTCGAACACTGAAGCTTTCTTT
TRBV4-1,TRBJ2-3,few,-,CASSQTFTDTQYF,TGCGCCAGCAGCCAAACGTTCACAGATACGCAGTATTTT
TRBV7-9,TRBJ2-5,-,TRBD1,CASSTRDSFSGETQYF,TGTGCCAGCAGCACCCGGGACAGCTTTTCGGGGGAGACCCAGTACTTC
TRBV28,TRBJ2-7,many,TRBD2,CASSLYPGSSGDYEQYF,TGTGCCAGCAGTTTATACCCCGGCTCTAGCGGAGATTACGAGCAGTACTTC
TRBV2,TRBJ2-3,-,TRBD2,CASSEEGLAGNTDTQYF,TGTGCCAGCAGTGAAGAGGGGCTAGCGGGCAACACAGATACGCAGTATTTT
TRBV12-3/TRBV12-4,TRBJ1-1,many,TRBD1,CASSRGQGARAFF,TGTGCCAGCAGTCGGGGACAGGGGGCGCGAGCTTTCTTT
TRBV7-9,TRBJ2-5,-,-,CASSPSEGLEETQYF,TGTGCCAGCAGCCCCAGCGAGGGACTTGAAGAGACCCAGTACTTC
TRBV11-1,TRBJ2-7,many,TRBD1,CASSFWGQGAQEQYF,TGTGCCAGCAGCTTTTGGGGACAGGGGGCTCAGGAGCAGTACTTC